This T cell receptor beta chain was profiled in a study of blood T cells in healthy people across ages. CDR1 is MNHNS and CDR2 is SASEGT in the germline V gene. The CDR3 extends over 13 amino acids. Trimming took 3 bases from V and 4 from J, leaving 7 bases between them. As for this clonotype: The antigen is not known.

Study outcomes and limitations: Diversity estimated from one million T cells was considered an underestimate. Both naive CD4+ cell counts and diversity were greater in long-lived donors than in aged donors.

Through a sample-barcoded 5' primer and a J-beta primer mix, a second PCR was run for roughly 7 to 12 cycles. TCRdb redid the calling of the 5' RACE reads with MiXCR, one entry per CDR3 protein. The sample carries hundreds of thousands of distinct CDR3 sequences, 58% recorded once. The chain links TRBV6-1 to TRBJ2-1, with D possibly TRBD2 on 6 matching bases. The specimen was blood. The TCR sequence derives from a man younger than 45 in good health. CDR3 bases: TGTGCCAGCAGTGAGCTAGCGTACAATGAGCAGTTCTTC. As protein: CASSELAYNEQFF.